These T cell receptor beta chains were read from a single sample in a study of blood T cell repertoires in COVID-19. Method: immunoSEQ multiplex PCR; TCRdb's copy keeps in-frame clones and lacks some. The repertoire holds fewer than 90,000 clones, with roughly 88% as singletons. Sequencing was done on a sample of peripheral blood. The receptors were gathered from a man between 65 and 85 years old with acute or convalescent COVID-19. The CDR3 runs from the conserved cysteine through the conserved F or W. D genes are given only for firm matches. Rows may omit the clone size; those that give it use once, few, many or a size class.

clone_size | j_call | d_call | v_call | cdr3_aa | cdr3_nt
NA | TRBJ2-1 | TRBD2 | TRBV7-2 | CASSLNGGSYNEQFF | TGTGCCAGCAGCTTAAACGGGGGGTCCTACAATGAGCAGTTCTTC
NA | TRBJ1-1 | NA | TRBV2 | CASSGSSMNTEAFF | TGTGCCAGCAGTGGGAGTAGCATGAACACTGAAGCTTTCTTT
NA | TRBJ2-7 | TRBD1 | TRBV7-2 | CASSLAPGQSSYEQYF | TGTGCCAGCAGCTTAGCCCCGGGACAGAGCTCCTACGAGCAGTACTTC
NA | TRBJ2-3 | TRBD1 | TRBV7-2 | CASTRDRAPDTQYF | TGTGCCAGCACCCGGGACAGGGCCCCAGATACGCAGTATTTT
NA | TRBJ2-1 | NA | TRBV6-1 | CASSEDPGWSYNEQFF | TGTGCCAGCAGTGAAGACCCGGGGTGGTCGTACAATGAGCAGTTCTTC
NA | TRBJ2-1 | NA | TRBV28 | CASSLFPFEQFF | TGTGCCAGCAGTTTATTTCCATTCGAGCAGTTCTTC
NA | TRBJ1-1 | NA | TRBV15 | CATSRDPKSNTEAFF | TGTGCCACCAGCAGAGATCCAAAGAGTAACACTGAAGCTTTCTTT
NA | TRBJ1-1 | NA | TRBV10-3 | CAIRGGVGTEAFF | TGTGCCATCAGAGGGGGGGTTGGTACTGAAGCTTTCTTT
few | TRBJ2-2 | TRBD2 | TRBV3-1/TRBV3-2 | CASSSGRSTGELFF | TGTGCCAGCAGCAGCGGGAGAAGTACCGGGGAGCTGTTTTTT
once | TRBJ2-1 | TRBD1 | TRBV28 | CASRIGQGSNEQFF | TGTGCCAGCAGGATTGGACAGGGCTCGAATGAGCAGTTCTTC
NA | TRBJ2-1 | NA | TRBV3-1/TRBV3-2 | CASSQVLLDNEQFF | TGTGCCAGCAGCCAAGTCTTACTAGACAATGAGCAGTTCTTC
NA | TRBJ2-3 | TRBD1 | TRBV9 | CASTPGTGGSGTDTQYF | TGTGCCAGCACCCCCGGGACAGGGGGCTCTGGCACAGATACGCAGTATTTT
NA | TRBJ2-5 | NA | TRBV4-1 | CASSQGGPQETQYF | TGCGCCAGCAGCCAAGGAGGGCCCCAAGAGACCCAGTACTTC
NA | TRBJ1-5 | TRBD1 | TRBV9 | CASSPGQGARQPQHF | TGTGCCAGCAGCCCAGGACAGGGGGCACGTCAGCCCCAGCATTTT
NA | TRBJ2-2 | TRBD2 | TRBV19 | CASSALTSGRRTGELFF | TGTGCCAGTAGTGCCTTGACTAGCGGGAGAAGGACCGGGGAGCTGTTTTTT
NA | TRBJ1-1 | NA | TRBV29-1 | CGRAGRRPDLGPMNTEAFF | TGCGGGCGAGCGGGCAGGCGACCTGACTTGGGCCCTATGAACACTGAAGCTTTCTTT
NA | TRBJ2-3 | NA | TRBV28 | CASSLYAAGQHTDTQYF | TGTGCCAGCAGTTTATATGCCGCGGGACAGCACACAGATACGCAGTATTTT
NA | TRBJ2-2 | NA | TRBV29-1 | CSVEGPEGELFF | TGCAGCGTCGAGGGCCCCGAAGGGGAGCTGTTTTTT
NA | TRBJ2-4 | NA | TRBV11-2 | CASSQLHGRGNIQYF | TGTGCCAGCAGCCAACTACACGGTCGGGGAAACATTCAGTACTTC
NA | TRBJ2-7 | NA | TRBV5-5 | CASSYGQGPGEQYF | TGTGCCAGCAGCTACGGCCAGGGGCCGGGTGAGCAGTACTTC
NA | TRBJ1-3 | NA | TRBV9 | CASSVTGTPSSGNTIYF | TGTGCCAGCAGCGTAACCGGGACACCGAGCTCTGGAAACACCATATATTTT
NA | TRBJ2-7 | NA | TRBV5-6 | CASSSVVSYEQYF | TGTGCCAGCAGCTCGGTAGTCTCCTACGAGCAGTACTTC
NA | TRBJ2-3 | TRBD2 | TRBV6-2/TRBV6-3 | CASSYPAGGLVTDTQYF | TGTGCCAGCAGTTACCCAGCGGGAGGGCTTGTGACAGATACGCAGTATTTT
NA | TRBJ2-2 | NA | TRBV12-3/TRBV12-4 | CASSRGGTRVFF | TGTGCCAGCAGTCGCGGAGGGACCCGGGTTTTTTTT
NA | TRBJ2-3 | NA | TRBV3-1/TRBV3-2 | CASSQVVGGAESTDTQYF | TGTGCCAGCAGCCAAGTGGTTGGTGGGGCGGAGAGCACAGATACGCAGTATTTT
NA | TRBJ2-2 | NA | TRBV7-2 | CASSTQRGGELFF | TGTGCCAGCAGCACTCAACGAGGGGGGGAGCTGTTTTTT
NA | TRBJ2-2 | NA | TRBV5-5 | CASSLTGNTGELFF | TGTGCCAGCAGCTTGACCGGGAACACCGGGGAGCTGTTTTTT
NA | TRBJ2-2 | NA | TRBV2 | CASNSGSTGELFF | TGTGCCAGCAATTCGGGATCCACCGGGGAGCTGTTTTTT
NA | TRBJ2-7 | TRBD2 | TRBV12-3/TRBV12-4 | CASSTGRYEQYF | TGTGCCAGCAGTACCGGGAGGTACGAGCAGTACTTC
NA | TRBJ2-2 | TRBD2 | TRBV28 | CASTHLGGKYTGELFF | TGTGCCAGTACTCATTTGGGAGGGAAGTACACCGGGGAGCTGTTTTTT
NA | TRBJ2-3 | TRBD2 | TRBV5-1 | CASSATSGGGTDTQYF | TGCGCCAGCAGCGCTACTAGCGGGGGGGGCACAGATACGCAGTATTTT
NA | TRBJ2-7 | TRBD1 | TRBV28 | CASSLTGTGYSYEQYF | TGTGCCAGCAGTTTAACCGGGACAGGTTACTCCTACGAGCAGTACTTC
NA | TRBJ1-1 | NA | TRBV29-1 | CSVGGGIPNTEAFF | TGCAGCGTGGGAGGTGGCATACCGAACACTGAAGCTTTCTTT
NA | TRBJ2-6 | NA | TRBV5-8 | CASSPLRSGANVLTF | TGTGCCAGCAGCCCCCTGCGGAGTGGGGCCAACGTCCTGACTTTC
NA | TRBJ1-2 | NA | TRBV7-9 | CASSQDSYGYTF | TGTGCCAGCAGCCAGGACAGCTATGGCTACACCTTC
NA | TRBJ2-7 | NA | TRBV7-2 | CASSLGAQGYEQYF | TGTGCCAGCAGCCTAGGGGCTCAGGGCTACGAGCAGTACTTC
few | TRBJ2-2 | TRBD2 | TRBV5-1 | CASSRGGLNTGELFF | TGCGCCAGCAGTCGGGGGGGTTTGAACACCGGGGAGCTGTTTTTT
NA | TRBJ2-1 | NA | TRBV4-1 | CASSHGLLNEQFF | TGCGCCAGCAGCCATGGACTACTCAATGAGCAGTTCTTC
NA | TRBJ2-3 | TRBD2 | TRBV9 | CASSDHGGGGTDTQYF | TGTGCCAGCAGCGATCATGGCGGGGGGGGCACAGATACGCAGTATTTT
once | TRBJ2-3 | NA | TRBV6-6 | CASSQDWLRINTQYF | TGTGCCAGCAGTCAGGACTGGCTGAGAATAAATACGCAGTATTTT
NA | TRBJ2-3 | TRBD2 | TRBV4-1 | CASSRAEIAGVPLF | TGCGCCAGCAGCCGAGCCGAGATAGCGGGAGTCCCCCTTTTT
NA | TRBJ1-1 | NA | TRBV6-5 | CASSYESGGLNTEAFF | TGTGCCAGCAGTTACGAGTCCGGGGGGCTGAACACTGAAGCTTTCTTT
NA | TRBJ1-4 | NA | TRBV14 | CASSPIAIRENEKLFF | TGTGCCAGCAGCCCGATCGCGATCAGGGAAAATGAAAAACTGTTTTTT
NA | TRBJ2-7 | NA | TRBV9 | CASSVVQGREQYF | TGTGCCAGCAGCGTAGTGCAGGGTCGAGAGCAGTACTTC
once | TRBJ1-1 | TRBD1 | TRBV13 | CASSPRDRGPGTEAFF | TGTGCCAGCAGCCCACGGGACAGGGGGCCGGGTACTGAAGCTTTCTTT
NA | TRBJ1-1 | TRBD1 | TRBV5-1 | CASSLTGGNTEAFF | TGCGCCAGCAGCTTAACAGGGGGGAACACTGAAGCTTTCTTT
NA | TRBJ1-5 | NA | TRBV12-3/TRBV12-4 | CASSPGGPQHF | TGTGCCAGCAGTCCCGGGGGGCCCCAGCATTTT
NA | TRBJ2-7 | NA | TRBV6-5 | CASSYKGWDEQYF | TGTGCCAGCAGTTACAAGGGGTGGGACGAGCAGTACTTC
NA | TRBJ2-6 | NA | TRBV19 | CASSGGQPGADVLTF | TGTGCCAGTAGTGGCGGACAGCCCGGGGCCGACGTCCTGACTTTC
NA | TRBJ1-5 | TRBD1 | TRBV6-2/TRBV6-3 | CASSSGQPGNQPQHF | TGTGCCAGCAGCTCGGGACAGCCGGGCAATCAGCCCCAGCATTTT
NA | TRBJ2-7 | NA | TRBV7-9 | CASSWGSSYEQYF | TGTGCCAGCTCTTGGGGCAGCAGCTACGAGCAGTACTTC
NA | TRBJ2-4 | TRBD2 | TRBV6-2/TRBV6-3 | CASSYSLAGGGLAKNIQYF | TGTGCCAGCAGTTACTCCCTAGCGGGGGGAGGGCTAGCCAAAAACATTCAGTACTTC
NA | TRBJ1-4 | NA | TRBV12-2 | CASRCSATNEKLFF | TGTGCAAGTCGCTGCAGTGCAACTAATGAAAAACTGTTTTTT
NA | TRBJ2-5 | NA | TRBV6-6 | CASSYSWSSAEETQYF | TGTGCCAGCAGTTACTCGTGGTCTAGCGCTGAAGAGACCCAGTACTTC
NA | TRBJ1-5 | TRBD1 | TRBV19 | CASRPGQGFDQPQHF | TGTGCCAGCCGACCGGGACAGGGTTTTGATCAGCCCCAGCATTTT
NA | TRBJ2-1 | TRBD2 | TRBV19 | CASSISSGSWNEQFF | TGTGCCAGTAGTATTTCTAGCGGGAGTTGGAATGAGCAGTTCTTC